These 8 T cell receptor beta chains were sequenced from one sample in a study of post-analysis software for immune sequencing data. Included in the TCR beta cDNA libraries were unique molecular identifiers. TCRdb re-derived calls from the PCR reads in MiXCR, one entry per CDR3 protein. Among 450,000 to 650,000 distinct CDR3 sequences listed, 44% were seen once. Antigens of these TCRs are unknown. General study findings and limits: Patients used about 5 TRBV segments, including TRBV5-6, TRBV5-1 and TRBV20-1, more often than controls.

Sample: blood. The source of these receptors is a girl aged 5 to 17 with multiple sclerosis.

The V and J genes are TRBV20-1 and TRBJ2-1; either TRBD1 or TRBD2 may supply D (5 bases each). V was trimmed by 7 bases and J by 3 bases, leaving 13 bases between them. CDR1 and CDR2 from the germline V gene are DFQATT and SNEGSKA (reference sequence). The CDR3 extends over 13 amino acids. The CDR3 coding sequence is TGCAGTGGCGTGCCGGGACGCTACAATGAGCAGTTCTTC. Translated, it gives CSGVPGRYNEQFF.

The CDR3, as DNA: TGCAGTGGCATACAGGGGGCTTTTAGCACAGATACGCAGTATTTT. It encodes CSGIQGAFSTDTQYF. The rearrangement links TRBV20-1 to TRBJ2-3; TRBD1 agrees at 9 bases. CDR3 length: 15 amino acids. Looked up from germline, CDR1 is DFQATT and CDR2 is SNEGSKA (reference sequence). Unmatched junction bases numbered 8, after V lost 7 bases and J lost 0 bases.

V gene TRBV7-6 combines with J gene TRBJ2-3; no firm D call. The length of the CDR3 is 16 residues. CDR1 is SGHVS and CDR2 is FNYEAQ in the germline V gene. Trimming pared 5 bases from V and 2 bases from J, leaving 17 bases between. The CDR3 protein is CASSPQGTFLTDTQYF. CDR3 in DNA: TGTGCCAGCAGCCCCCAAGGTACTTTCCTCACAGATACGCAGTATTTT.

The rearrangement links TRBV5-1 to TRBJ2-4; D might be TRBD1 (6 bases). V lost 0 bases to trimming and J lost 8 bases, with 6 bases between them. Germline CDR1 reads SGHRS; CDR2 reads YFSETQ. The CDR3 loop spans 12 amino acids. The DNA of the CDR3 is TGCGCCAGCAGCTTGGGACAGGACATTCAGTACTTC. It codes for CASSLGQDIQYF.

The CDR3 spells CASSQGKRREQFF. DNA for the CDR3: TGTGCCAGCAGCCAAGGGAAGCGACGGGAGCAGTTCTTC. The rearrangement uses TRBV3-1 and TRBJ2-1; D remains ambiguous. V lost 1 base and J lost 10, with 11 bases in between. The CDR3 consists of 13 residues. Germline V gives CDR1 LGHDT, CDR2 YNNKEL (reference sequence).

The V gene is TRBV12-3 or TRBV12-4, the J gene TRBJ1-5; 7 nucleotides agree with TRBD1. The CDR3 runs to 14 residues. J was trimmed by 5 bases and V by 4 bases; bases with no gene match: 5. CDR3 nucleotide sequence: TGTGCCAGCAGTTCAGAAGGGGGCGATCAGCCCCAGCATTTT. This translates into CASSSEGGDQPQHF.

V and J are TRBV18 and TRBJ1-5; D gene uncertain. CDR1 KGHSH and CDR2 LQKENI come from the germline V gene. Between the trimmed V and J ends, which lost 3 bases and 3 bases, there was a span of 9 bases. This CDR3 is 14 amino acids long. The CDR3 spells CASSPTLSNQPQHF. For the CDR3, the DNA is TGTGCCAGCTCACCGACACTTTCCAATCAGCCCCAGCATTTT. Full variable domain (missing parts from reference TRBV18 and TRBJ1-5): NAGVMQNPRHLVRRRGQEARLRCSPMKGHSHVYWYRQLPEEGLKFMVYLQKENIIDESGMPKERFSAEFPKEGPSILRIQQVVRGDSAAYFCASSPTLSNQPQHFGDGTRLSIL.

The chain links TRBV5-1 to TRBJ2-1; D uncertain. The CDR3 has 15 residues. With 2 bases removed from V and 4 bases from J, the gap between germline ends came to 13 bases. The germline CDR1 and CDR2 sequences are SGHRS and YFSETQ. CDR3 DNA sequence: TGCGCCAGCAGCTTATCAGGAGTCGGTTACAATGAGCAGTTCTTC. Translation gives CASSLSGVGYNEQFF.